Each of the 27 T cell receptor beta chains below was sequenced from the same sample in a study of PD-L1 blockade in urothelial cancer. Here immunoSEQ multiplex PCR was the method, and the copy in TCRdb shows in-frame clones only, minus some. The table includes under 150,000 clones, about 89% detected once. This sample's time point: peripheral blood 6 weeks after treatment start. This specimen was PBMCs, taken around atezolizumab (anti-PD-L1) treatment. These receptors all come from a man between 60 and 75 years old with urothelial cancer.

The chain uses TRBV6-1 and TRBJ1-1; 7 nucleotides line up with TRBD1. V lost 4 bases to trimming and J lost 5 bases; unmatched junction nucleotides: 10. The germline gives CDR1 MNHNS, CDR2 SASEGT. This CDR3 is 15 amino acids long. CDR3 sequence: CASSAAKGAVTEAFF. In DNA form, the CDR3 reads TGTGCCAGCAGTGCTGCGAAGGGGGCGGTTACTGAAGCTTTCTTT.

The CDR3 region has the DNA TGTGCCAGCAGCGTAGGGTTAGGGACAGGCCACACTGAAGCTTTCTTT. The encoded protein is CASSVGLGTGHTEAFF. The V and J genes are TRBV9 and TRBJ1-1; 8 positions match TRBD1. J lost 3 bases, V lost 0 bases, and 7 bases had no gene match. The CDR3 is 16 amino acids. CDR1 SGDLS and CDR2 YYNGEE come from the germline V gene.

The chain recombines TRBV11-2 with TRBJ2-7, with 9 bases identical to TRBD2. The CDR3 runs 15 residues. Per germline, CDR1 SGHAT and CDR2 FQNNGV. The trim removed 2 bases at V and 1 base at J, leaving 3 bases unmatched. In DNA, the CDR3 is TGTGCCAGCAGCTTAATCAGCGGGGGGTCCTACGAGCAGTACTTC. This translates into CASSLISGGSYEQYF.

The chain carries TRBV5-4 and TRBJ2-7; the D gene is possibly TRBD2 (5 bases). Germline CDR1 SGHNT, CDR2 YYREEE (reference sequence). The CDR3 consists of 15 residues. Trimming took off 0 bases at V and 4 bases at J, with 14 bases between the two ends. The CDR3 spells CASSLVREASYEQYF. The CDR3 nucleotides read TGTGCCAGCAGCTTGGTGAGGGAAGCCTCTTACGAGCAGTACTTC.

The sample holds one count of this clone. For the CDR3, the DNA is TGCGCCAGCAGCTTGTTAGGGACTTTTTTGCTTGATACGCAGTATTTT. Translating it yields CASSLLGTFLLDTQYF. The chain uses TRBV5-1 and TRBJ2-3, with D perhaps matching TRBD2 (6 bases). Germline loops: CDR1 SGHRS, CDR2 YFSETQ. V lost 1 base and J 6 bases, leaving 18 bases between the germline ends. The CDR3 is 16 residues long.

V usage is TRBV28 and J usage is TRBJ2-1, with D perhaps matching TRBD2 (6 bases). The ends were cut back, 3 bases at V and 4 bases at J, with 19 bases in the middle. The CDR3 length is 17 residues. Germline V gene sequence: CDR1 MDHEN, CDR2 SYDVKM. The CDR3 DNA sequence: TGTGCCAGCAGTTTGGAATATTGGCGGGATATTTACAATGAGCAGTTCTTC. Its translation: CASSLEYWRDIYNEQFF.

The genes are TRBV11-2 and TRBJ2-5; TRBD2 matches 13 bases. The germline V gene has CDR1 SGHAT and CDR2 FQNNGV. The CDR3 is 16 residues long. With 7 bases clipped from V and 5 bases from J, the junction kept 10 bases outside the gene matches. As DNA, the CDR3 is TGTGCCAGCACCGAGACTAGCGGGGGGTTGGCGGAGACCCAGTACTTC. This sequence encodes CASTETSGGLAETQYF.

CDR3 sequence reads: CASSFVAREQFF. The CDR3 coding sequence is TGTGCCAGCAGCTTCGTAGCGCGTGAGCAGTTCTTC. The genes are TRBV11-3 and TRBJ2-1; D perhaps matches TRBD2 (5 bases). CDR3 length: 12 amino acids. Germline V gene sequence: CDR1 SGHNT, CDR2 YENEEA. V lost 3 bases, J lost 9 bases, and 9 bases lay in between.

This chain connects TRBV7-9 to TRBJ2-5, with D possibly being TRBD1 (6 bases). Trimming took 5 bases from V and 2 from J, leaving 12 bases between them. Germline V lookup: CDR1 SEHNR, CDR2 FQNEAQ (reference sequence). The length of the CDR3 is 14 residues. The CDR3 DNA reads as TGTGCCAGCAGCCTAGAAGGACAGCAAGAGACCCAGTACTTC. Its protein product is CASSLEGQQETQYF.

The genes are TRBV6-1 and TRBJ2-5; 9 positions match TRBD2. Germline loops: CDR1 MNHNS, CDR2 SASEGT. V gave up 4 bases and J gave up 4 bases; unmatched junction bases: 4. There are 14 residues in the CDR3. CDR3 in DNA: TGTGCCAGCAGTGGCGGGAGGGTAGGAGAGACCCAGTACTTC. This codes for CASSGGRVGETQYF.

The V and J genes are TRBV7-6 and TRBJ2-5; the D is unclear. Trimming took 5 bases from V and 5 from J, leaving 9 bases between them. Germline-derived CDR1 and CDR2 are SGHVS and FNYEAQ. CDR3 length: 12 amino acids. CDR3 DNA: TGTGCCAGCAGCCGTCGCAGGGAGACCCAGTACTTC. Amino acid sequence: CASSRRRETQYF.

The chain employs TRBV6-5 and TRBJ1-1; D is ambiguous. V lost 6 bases to trimming and J lost 5 bases, with 16 bases between them. This CDR3 is built from 14 residues. CDR1 is MNHEY, CDR2 SVGAGI, per germline. DNA of the CDR3: TGTGCCAGCAGAGAAGGGCGGGCGGGAACTGAAGCTTTCTTT. Protein: CASREGRAGTEAFF.

The chain links TRBV7-2 to TRBJ1-2; no clear D. The V and J ends lost 5 bases and 1 base respectively, with 14 bases between them. The CDR3 contains 15 residues. CDR1 and CDR2 from the germline V gene are SGHTA and FQGNSA. CDR3 nucleotides: TGTGCCAGCAGCCCTCTTCGACAAGTTAACTATGGCTACACCTTC. Translation gives CASSPLRQVNYGYTF.

The rearrangement links TRBV19 to TRBJ2-1, with 9 bases lining up with TRBD1. V lost 7 bases and J lost 7; bases outside the gene matches: 8. This CDR3 region has 14 residues. Germline CDR1 and CDR2: LNHDA and SQIVND (reference sequence). The CDR3 DNA follows: TGTGCCAGTATCGGGACAGGGAAGGGGAATGAGCAGTTCTTC. Translated: CASIGTGKGNEQFF.

The chain carries TRBV5-4 and TRBJ1-6; the D gene is possibly TRBD1 (5 bases). Trimming took 0 bases from V and 7 from J, leaving 14 bases between them. The CDR3 consists of 16 residues. Per the germline V gene, CDR1 is SGHNT and CDR2 is YYREEE (reference sequence). DNA of the CDR3: TGTGCCAGCAGCTTGGCGGGGGTTTATGTGAATTCACCCCTCCACTTT. This sequence encodes CASSLAGVYVNSPLHF. The whole variable domain, filled in from reference TRBV5-4 and TRBJ1-6, reads ETGVTQSPTHLIKTRGQQVTLRCSSQSGHNTVSWYQQALGQGPQFIFQYYREEENGRGNFPPRFSGLQFPNYSSELNVNALELDDSALYLCASSLAGVYVNSPLHFGNGTRLTVT.

The table lists this clone with a count of one. The chain links TRBV6-6 to TRBJ1-2; D is possibly TRBD1 (5 bases). Trimming left V 5 bases short and J 5 bases short, with 15 bases between. Germline loops: CDR1 MNHNY, CDR2 SVGAGI (reference sequence). There are 14 residues in the CDR3. CDR3 coding DNA: TGTGCCAGCAGTCCAAGGGAGGCAGGGTATGGCTACACCTTC. Encoded protein: CASSPREAGYGYTF.

V and J are TRBV2 and TRBJ2-1; 8 bases align to TRBD2. CDR1 is SNHLY and CDR2 is FYNNEI in the germline V gene. J lost 0 bases, V lost 9 bases, and 4 bases had no gene match. The CDR3 runs 14 residues. In nucleotides, the CDR3 is TGTGCCAGTCTAGCGGGCATCTCCTACAATGAGCAGTTCTTC. Translation: CASLAGISYNEQFF.

This clone was observed a single time. V gene TRBV6-5 combines with J gene TRBJ1-2, with 7 bases matching TRBD1. V was clipped by 6 bases and J by 4 bases; unmatched bases: 11. The CDR3 is made up of 15 amino acids. In germline, CDR1 is MNHEY, CDR2 SVGAGI. CDR3 in amino acids: CASRETYDRAYGYTF. Written as DNA, the CDR3 is TGTGCCAGCAGGGAGACCTACGACAGGGCCTATGGCTACACCTTC.

V gene TRBV5-4 combines with J gene TRBJ2-1, with TRBD2 as a possible D gene (6 bases). The V and J ends lost 0 bases and 8 bases respectively, with 18 bases between them. CDR3 length: 16 amino acids. From germline, CDR1 is SGHNT and CDR2 YYREEE (reference sequence). The CDR3 protein is CASSLVTGALSDEQFF. The CDR3 region has the DNA TGTGCCAGCAGCTTGGTAACGGGAGCGCTCAGCGATGAGCAGTTCTTC.

This clone was seen a few times. This chain links TRBV7-3 with TRBJ2-7; perhaps TRBD2 as D (5 bases). CDR1 and CDR2 (germline): SGHTA, FQGTGA. This CDR3 region has 13 residues. The V end was cut by 2 bases, the J end by 6 bases, with 11 bases between. The CDR3 DNA sequence: TGTGCCAGCAGCTTATTCGAGGGCTCCGAGCAGTACTTC. Amino acid sequence: CASSLFEGSEQYF.

The chain employs TRBV4-1 and TRBJ1-1; tentatively, D is TRBD1 (6 bases). The V end was cut by 4 bases, the J end by 0 bases, with 12 bases between. Germline V gene data show CDR1 as MGHRA and CDR2 as YSYEKL. The CDR3 covers 15 residues. Written as DNA, the CDR3 is TGCGCCAGCAGCCTCTCAGAGGGGGTGAACACTGAAGCTTTCTTT. Its translation is CASSLSEGVNTEAFF.

The chain has TRBV6-6 and TRBJ2-2; 7 nucleotides agree with TRBD1. The CDR3 extends over 15 amino acids. Germline V gene sequence: CDR1 MNHNY, CDR2 SVGAGI (reference sequence). With 6 bases clipped from V and 0 bases from J, the junction kept 4 bases outside the gene matches. In DNA form, the CDR3 reads TGTGCCAGCAGGATGACAGGGTCGAACACCGGGGAGCTGTTTTTT. It translates to CASRMTGSNTGELFF.

The chain carries TRBV27 and TRBJ1-1; D may be TRBD1 (5 bases). This CDR3 comprises 14 residues. V was clipped by 5 bases and J by 0 bases, with 10 bases between them. Germline loops: CDR1 MNHEY, CDR2 SMNVEV (reference sequence). In DNA, the CDR3 is TGTGCCAGCAGTCCAGGACATATGAACACTGAAGCTTTCTTT. This sequence encodes CASSPGHMNTEAFF.

The genes are TRBV28 and TRBJ2-7, with TRBD1 matching over 7 bases. With V trimmed by 4 bases and J by 5 bases, 2 bases remained unmatched. CDR1 is MDHEN and CDR2 is SYDVKM in the germline V gene. The length of the CDR3 is 12 residues. CDR3 residues: CASSSGTDEQYF. As DNA, the CDR3 is TGTGCCAGCAGTTCCGGGACAGACGAGCAGTACTTC.

The chain couples TRBV4-2 to TRBJ1-5, with TRBD1 matching over 11 bases. Trimming at V came to 0 bases and at J to 6 bases, leaving 7 bases not matched to a gene. The CDR3 spans 17 residues. Germline V gives CDR1 LGHNA, CDR2 YNFKEQ. The CDR3 loop is CASSQEGQGVTSQPQHF. Written as DNA, the CDR3 is TGTGCCAGCAGCCAAGAGGGACAGGGGGTTACAAGTCAGCCCCAGCATTTT.

The chain combines TRBV2 with TRBJ1-5; perhaps TRBD1 as D (5 bases). The CDR3 extends over 14 amino acids. CDR1 SNHLY and CDR2 FYNNEI come from the germline V gene. V lost 6 bases and J 2 bases, leaving 11 bases between the germline ends. This CDR3 reads CASSQGIGNQPQHF. The CDR3 DNA reads TGTGCCAGCAGCCAGGGAATCGGCAATCAGCCCCAGCATTTT.

The chain joins TRBV7-8 to TRBJ2-1; perhaps TRBD2 as D (6 bases). This CDR3 has 15 amino acids. From germline, CDR1 is SGHVS and CDR2 FQNEAQ. Trimming cost V 4 bases and J 3 bases, with 13 bases left between them. CDR3 loop: CASSSYWRGYNEQFF. CDR3 nucleotide sequence: TGTGCCAGCAGCTCCTACTGGAGGGGCTACAATGAGCAGTTCTTC.